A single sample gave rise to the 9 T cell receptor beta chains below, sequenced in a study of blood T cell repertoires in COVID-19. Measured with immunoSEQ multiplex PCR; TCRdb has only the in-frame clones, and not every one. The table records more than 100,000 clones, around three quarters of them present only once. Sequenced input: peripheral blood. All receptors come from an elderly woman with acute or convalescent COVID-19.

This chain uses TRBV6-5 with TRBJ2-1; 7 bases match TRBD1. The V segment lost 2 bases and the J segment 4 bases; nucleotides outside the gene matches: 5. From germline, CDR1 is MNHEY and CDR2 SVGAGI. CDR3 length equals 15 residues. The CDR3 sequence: CASSYEGAGYNEQFF. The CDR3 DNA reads TGTGCCAGCAGTTACGAGGGGGCGGGTTACAATGAGCAGTTCTTC.

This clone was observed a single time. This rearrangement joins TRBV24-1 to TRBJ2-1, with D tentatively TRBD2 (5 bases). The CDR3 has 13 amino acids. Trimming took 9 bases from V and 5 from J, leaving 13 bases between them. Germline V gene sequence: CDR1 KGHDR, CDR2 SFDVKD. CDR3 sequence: CATYSPADNEQFF. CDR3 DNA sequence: TGTGCCACCTATAGCCCAGCGGACAATGAGCAGTTCTTC.

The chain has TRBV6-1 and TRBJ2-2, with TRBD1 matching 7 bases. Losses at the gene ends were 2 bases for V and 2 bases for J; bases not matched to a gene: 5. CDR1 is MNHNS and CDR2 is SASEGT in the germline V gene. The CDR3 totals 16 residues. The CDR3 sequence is CASSEYRQGNTGELFF. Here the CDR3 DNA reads TGTGCCAGCAGTGAATATCGACAGGGTAACACCGGGGAGCTGTTTTTT.

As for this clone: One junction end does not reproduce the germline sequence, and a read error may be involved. The CDR3 protein is CVSSYSGVDTQYF. CDR3 DNA sequence: TGTGTCAGCAGTTATTCAGGGGTGGATACGCAGTATTTT. V usage is TRBV6-2 or TRBV6-3 and J usage is TRBJ2-3, with D perhaps TRBD1 (6 bases). Germline loops: CDR1 MNHEY, CDR2 SVGEGT. The CDR3 consists of 13 residues.

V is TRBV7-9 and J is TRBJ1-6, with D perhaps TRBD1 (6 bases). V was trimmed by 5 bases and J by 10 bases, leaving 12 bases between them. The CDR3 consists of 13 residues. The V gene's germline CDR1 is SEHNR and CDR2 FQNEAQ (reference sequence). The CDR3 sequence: CASSGRGWSPLHF. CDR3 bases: TGTGCCAGCAGCGGAAGGGGGTGGTCACCCCTCCACTTT.

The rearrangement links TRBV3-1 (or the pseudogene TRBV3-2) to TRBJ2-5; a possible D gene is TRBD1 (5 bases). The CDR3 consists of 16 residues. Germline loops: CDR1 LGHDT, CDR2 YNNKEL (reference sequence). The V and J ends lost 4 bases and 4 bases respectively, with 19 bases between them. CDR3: CASSPKGFQGGETQYF. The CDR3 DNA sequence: TGTGCCAGCAGCCCTAAAGGTTTTCAGGGCGGAGAGACCCAGTACTTC.

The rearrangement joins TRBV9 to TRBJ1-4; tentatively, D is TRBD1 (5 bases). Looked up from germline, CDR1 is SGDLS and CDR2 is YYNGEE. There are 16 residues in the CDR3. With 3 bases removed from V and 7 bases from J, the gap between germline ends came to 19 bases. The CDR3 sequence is CASSADQGNLGEKLFF. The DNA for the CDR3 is TGTGCCAGCAGCGCCGACCAGGGAAATTTGGGTGAAAAACTGTTTTTT.

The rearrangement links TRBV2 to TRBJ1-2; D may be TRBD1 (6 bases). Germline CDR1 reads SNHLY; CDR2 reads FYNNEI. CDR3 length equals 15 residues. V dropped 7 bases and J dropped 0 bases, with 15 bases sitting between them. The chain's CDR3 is CASNNGQLTNYGYTF. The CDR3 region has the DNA TGTGCCAGCAACAATGGACAGCTCACTAACTATGGCTACACCTTC.

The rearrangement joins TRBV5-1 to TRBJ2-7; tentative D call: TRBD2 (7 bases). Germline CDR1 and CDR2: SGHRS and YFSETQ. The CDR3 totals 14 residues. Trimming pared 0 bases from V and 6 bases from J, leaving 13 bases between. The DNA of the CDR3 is TGCGCCAGCAGCTTGGGGGGGGGCAGTCCCGAGCAGTACTTC. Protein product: CASSLGGGSPEQYF.